This entry features one T cell receptor (beta chain) sequence. Its antigen is currently not known. The sample holds no much larger clone one base away, and base qualities are not on file. Collaborating institutions collected whole blood in K2EDTA tubes following their own protocols. Collaborator samples were shipped for TCRbeta analysis as frozen whole blood, isolated PBMCs, or DNA extracted from either sample type. The record originates from a study of blood T cell repertoires in COVID-19 (dated by TCRdb to the early 2020s). About the full investigation: Collaborator samples came from the United States, Italy and Spain and covered acute and convalescent phases of COVID-19. The material from the prospective study consisted of cDNA or gDNA derived from T cells, B-cell-depleted T cells, or PBMCs. Subjects who had been exposed to COVID-19, were actively infected with it, or had recovered from it provided the deeply sampled blood TCRbeta repertoires that made up the dataset. The repertoires were released in a freely available public database intended as a resource for research on the immune response to SARS-CoV-2. The samples were drawn from two sources: the first 160 participants of the ongoing ImmuneRACE study, and fewer than 1,500 subjects contributed by 6 global collaborators. A de-identified subject ID, COVID-19 status, age in years and sex were almost always included in the sample metadata. Where available, HLA class I and class II types were taken from metadata supplied by the sample provider and were not determined by assay-based typing.

TCRbeta CDR3 regions were amplified from genomic DNA using the immunoSEQ Assay, a bias-controlled multiplex PCR. The published analysis was carried out like this. The number of nucleated cells in each sample was estimated by amplification of reference gene primers within the assay. To quantify the absolute abundance of each unique TCRbeta CDR3 rearrangement, sequence reads were collapsed and filtered. For each sample, productive Simpson clonality was calculated as the square root of Simpson's diversity index across productive rearrangements. Imported from immuneACCESS, the table was reduced by TCRdb to in-frame sequences with V and J called. These copies leave out some clones; in studies compared against another copy, an unresolved V gene accounts for under half, and the cause of the remainder is not known. That table is the source of V, J and clone size, and D and trimming were worked out from the DNA. This sample gives about 88,000 clones in total; about 84% of them show up just once. Roughly 25% of the sample belongs to the ten largest clones.

Measured from the cysteine to the phenylalanine, the CDR3 is 13 residues long. Of the read, only the CDR3 DNA is kept; its 39 bases are in frame from base 1. The CDR1 and CDR2 encoded by the germline V gene (reference sequence) are LGHDT and YNNKEL. V is shortened by 1 base, J by 12 bases, and the region joining them spans 13 bases. Overall results and qualifications from the work: The amount of clinical and demographic metadata varied by source and participant and was provided uncurated.

The clonotype was recovered from a human donor in a cohort sampled during active COVID-19. Sequenced input: peripheral blood. The V gene is TRBV3-1 (or the pseudogene TRBV3-2) and the J gene is TRBJ2-1; 5 matching bases give a weak D call of TRBD2. The CDR3 protein is CASSQAAQAGQFF. The bases read TGTGCCAGCAGCCAAGCCGCCCAGGCGGGGCAGTTCTTC.